This TCR beta chain was obtained from a study of blood T cell repertoires in COVID-19. On the study more broadly: PBMCs, B-cell-depleted T cells, or T cells were the source of the cDNA or gDNA that made up the material.

TCRdb's table, derived via immunoSEQ multiplex PCR, lists solely in-frame clones and lacks some. The sample contains fewer than 300,000 clones, 65% to 90% of which appear only once. The length of the CDR3 is 14 residues. The ends lost 6 bases at V and 0 bases at J; junction bases unmatched: 5. CDR1 is MDHEN, CDR2 SYDVKM, per germline. Material: peripheral blood. The origin of this receptor is a man aged 50-59 years with active or convalescent COVID-19. The chain employs TRBV28 and TRBJ2-7; 7 nucleotides align to TRBD2. Here the CDR3 DNA reads TGTGCCAGCAGAAGAGCGGGGACCTCCTACGAGCAGTACTTC. It codes for CASRRAGTSYEQYF.